A selection of T cell receptor beta chains follows, all from one sample in a study of cytomegalovirus exposure and HLA in healthy donors. TCRdb keeps only in-frame clones here, not all; method: immunoSEQ multiplex PCR. The sample includes around 200,000 clones, 80% to 90% of them seen just once. What was sequenced was PBMCs. The receptors derive from a woman aged 18 to 35 in good health and CMV-seronegative. The CDR3 runs from the conserved cysteine through the conserved F or W. The D gene is left open where the match is weak. Clone sizes are given selectively: once, few, many, or a class where the clone is expanded.

clone size: -; D gene: -; V gene: TRBV11-2; J gene: TRBJ1-2; CDR3 DNA: TGTGCCAGCAGCATCCGAGGGGGAGCTAACTATGGCTACACCTTC; CDR3 protein: CASSIRGGANYGYTF
clone size: -; D gene: TRBD2; V gene: TRBV9; J gene: TRBJ2-4; CDR3 DNA: TGTGCCAGCAGCATCGGACTAGAAAAAAACATTCAGTACTTC; CDR3 protein: CASSIGLEKNIQYF
clone size: -; D gene: TRBD2; V gene: TRBV10-1; J gene: TRBJ2-1; CDR3 DNA: TGCGCCAGCAGTCCCGGACTAGCGGGAGCGGATGAGCAGTTCTTC; CDR3 protein: CASSPGLAGADEQFF
clone size: -; D gene: TRBD1; V gene: TRBV27; J gene: TRBJ2-7; CDR3 DNA: TGTGCCAGCAGAACGACAGGGGCGCTCGAGCAGTACTTC; CDR3 protein: CASRTTGALEQYF
clone size: -; D gene: -; V gene: TRBV6-6; J gene: TRBJ2-7; CDR3 DNA: TGTGCCAGCAGTCCCTCCCGCTACGAGCAGTACTTC; CDR3 protein: CASSPSRYEQYF
clone size: -; D gene: TRBD1; V gene: TRBV6-1; J gene: TRBJ1-2; CDR3 DNA: TGTGCCAGCAGTTTAACAGGGGACTATGGCTACACCTTC; CDR3 protein: CASSLTGDYGYTF
clone size: -; D gene: -; V gene: TRBV23-1; J gene: TRBJ2-5; CDR3 DNA: TGCGCCAGCAGTCAATCTGTGAGGACTCAAGAGACCCAGTACTTC; CDR3 protein: CASSQSVRTQETQYF
clone size: once; D gene: -; V gene: TRBV5-1; J gene: TRBJ1-2; CDR3 DNA: TGCGCCAGCAGCTACCGGGACACAGCCTATGGCTACACCTTC; CDR3 protein: CASSYRDTAYGYTF
clone size: -; D gene: -; V gene: TRBV7-9; J gene: TRBJ2-7; CDR3 DNA: TGTGCCAGCAGCATCAGGGGTTACGAGCAGTACTTC; CDR3 protein: CASSIRGYEQYF
clone size: once; D gene: -; V gene: TRBV5-4; J gene: TRBJ2-1; CDR3 DNA: TGTGCCAGCAGCTTGGGACACCCGAGCTCCTACAATGAGCAGTTCTTC; CDR3 protein: CASSLGHPSSYNEQFF
clone size: -; D gene: TRBD2; V gene: TRBV28; J gene: TRBJ2-7; CDR3 DNA: TGTGCCAGCAGCTCGCGGGAGGTCCAAATCTACGAGCAGTACTTC; CDR3 protein: CASSSREVQIYEQYF
clone size: -; D gene: TRBD2; V gene: TRBV4-3; J gene: TRBJ2-7; CDR3 DNA: TGCGCCAGCAGCCCTAATACTTTCACCGGGACTAGCGGGAGTTGGTACGAGCAGTACTTC; CDR3 protein: CASSPNTFTGTSGSWYEQYF
clone size: once; D gene: -; V gene: TRBV6-5; J gene: TRBJ1-1; CDR3 DNA: TGTGCCAGCAGCTTTGGACAAACTGAAGCTTTCTTT; CDR3 protein: CASSFGQTEAFF
clone size: -; D gene: -; V gene: TRBV15; J gene: TRBJ2-7; CDR3 DNA: TGTGCCACCAGCAGACTGAAGGGGACACAATCCTACGAGCAGTACTTC; CDR3 protein: CATSRLKGTQSYEQYF
clone size: once; D gene: -; V gene: TRBV7-9; J gene: TRBJ1-1; CDR3 DNA: TGTGCCAGCAGCTTAGCGCTCGGTCGGAAGCGGGACACTGAAGCTTTCTTT; CDR3 protein: CASSLALGRKRDTEAFF
clone size: -; D gene: -; V gene: TRBV30; J gene: TRBJ1-5; CDR3 DNA: TGTGCCTGGAGTGGCCAGGGGAATCAGCCCCAGCATTTT; CDR3 protein: CAWSGQGNQPQHF
clone size: few; D gene: TRBD2; V gene: TRBV30; J gene: TRBJ2-7; CDR3 DNA: TGTGCCTGGAGTTCCGGACTAGCTTCCAACGAGCAGTACTTC; CDR3 protein: CAWSSGLASNEQYF
clone size: few; D gene: TRBD1; V gene: TRBV19; J gene: TRBJ1-2; CDR3 DNA: TGTGCCAGTAGCCTACAGGGGAACTATGGCTACACCTTC; CDR3 protein: CASSLQGNYGYTF
clone size: -; D gene: TRBD1; V gene: TRBV4-2; J gene: TRBJ1-6; CDR3 DNA: TGTGCCAGCAGCTCAAGAAGGCAGGGGGCAGTGGGTTCACCCCTCCACTTT; CDR3 protein: CASSSRRQGAVGSPLHF
clone size: -; D gene: -; V gene: TRBV4-1; J gene: TRBJ1-5; CDR3 DNA: TGCGCCAGCAGCCAAGGCCCCTCGGGAGGCAATCAGCCCCAGCATTTT; CDR3 protein: CASSQGPSGGNQPQHF
clone size: -; D gene: -; V gene: TRBV14; J gene: TRBJ2-5; CDR3 DNA: TGTGCCAGCAGCCACGGGGAGACCCAGTACTTC; CDR3 protein: CASSHGETQYF
clone size: -; D gene: -; V gene: TRBV5-4; J gene: TRBJ2-5; CDR3 DNA: TGTGCCAGCAGCTTGGAAATAGGCGGTCCGGCCCAGTACTTC; CDR3 protein: CASSLEIGGPAQYF
clone size: -; D gene: -; V gene: TRBV11-2; J gene: TRBJ2-7; CDR3 DNA: TGTGCCAGCAGCTTGCGCGGCAGACCAGACGAGCAGTACTTC; CDR3 protein: CASSLRGRPDEQYF
clone size: -; D gene: TRBD2; V gene: TRBV19; J gene: TRBJ2-7; CDR3 DNA: TGTGCCAGTAGTACCCCGGGACTAGCGTTCTACGAGCAGTACTTC; CDR3 protein: CASSTPGLAFYEQYF
clone size: -; D gene: -; V gene: TRBV4-1; J gene: TRBJ2-5; CDR3 DNA: TGCGCCAGCAGCAGGGACACCCCCTTGGAGACCCAGTACTTC; CDR3 protein: CASSRDTPLETQYF
clone size: few; D gene: -; V gene: TRBV5-4; J gene: TRBJ2-3; CDR3 DNA: TGTGCCAGCAGCTTGGAGGTGACAGGAACAGATACGCAGTATTTT; CDR3 protein: CASSLEVTGTDTQYF
clone size: -; D gene: TRBD2; V gene: TRBV7-9; J gene: TRBJ2-7; CDR3 DNA: TGTGCCAGCAGCTTAGTACTAGCGGGGACGGGGGAGCAGTACTTC; CDR3 protein: CASSLVLAGTGEQYF
clone size: -; D gene: -; V gene: TRBV10-2; J gene: TRBJ1-1; CDR3 DNA: TGCGCCAGCAGTGAGTTGCTCAGGGGCCAGGACACTGAAGCTTTCTTT; CDR3 protein: CASSELLRGQDTEAFF
clone size: -; D gene: TRBD1; V gene: TRBV7-2; J gene: TRBJ2-7; CDR3 DNA: TGTGCCAGCAGCTTGCCGGGACAGGGCTCCTACGAGCAGTACTTC; CDR3 protein: CASSLPGQGSYEQYF
clone size: -; D gene: -; V gene: TRBV29-1; J gene: TRBJ1-1; CDR3 DNA: TGCAGCGTTTGGAACAGAACCATGAACACTGAAGCTTTCTTT; CDR3 protein: CSVWNRTMNTEAFF
clone size: -; D gene: -; V gene: TRBV2; J gene: TRBJ1-2; CDR3 DNA: TGTGCCAGCTGGGGGCGTAAAGGCTACACCTTC; CDR3 protein: CASWGRKGYTF
clone size: -; D gene: -; V gene: TRBV29-1; J gene: TRBJ1-1; CDR3 DNA: TGCAGCCCCCTTGGGCATGGTGAAGCTTTCTTT; CDR3 protein: CSPLGHGEAFF
clone size: -; D gene: -; V gene: TRBV30; J gene: TRBJ2-7; CDR3 DNA: TGTGCCTGGGGCAGGGCGACCTACGAGCAGTACTTC; CDR3 protein: CAWGRATYEQYF
clone size: -; D gene: TRBD2; V gene: TRBV27; J gene: TRBJ2-1; CDR3 DNA: TGTGCCAGCAGTCCGCTGCGGGAGGCCCTTACCCAGTTCTTC; CDR3 protein: CASSPLREALTQFF
clone size: once; D gene: TRBD2; V gene: TRBV4-3; J gene: TRBJ2-2; CDR3 DNA: TGCGCCAGCAGCACTAGCGGAACCTTCGGCACCGGGGAGCTGTTTTTT; CDR3 protein: CASSTSGTFGTGELFF
clone size: once; D gene: -; V gene: TRBV6-4; J gene: TRBJ2-3; CDR3 DNA: TGTGCCAGCAGCGCGGACTCTCACCCCACAGATACGCAGTATTTT; CDR3 protein: CASSADSHPTDTQYF
clone size: -; D gene: -; V gene: TRBV5-1; J gene: TRBJ2-1; CDR3 DNA: TGCGCCAGCAGCTTGAGTGGGGAGGGGGGCCATGAGCAGTTCTTC; CDR3 protein: CASSLSGEGGHEQFF
clone size: few; D gene: -; V gene: TRBV5-1; J gene: TRBJ2-2; CDR3 DNA: TGCGCCAGCAGCTTTCAGGGCGGCGGGGAGCTGTTTTTT; CDR3 protein: CASSFQGGGELFF
clone size: -; D gene: -; V gene: TRBV25-1; J gene: TRBJ2-5; CDR3 DNA: TGTGCCAGCAGTGGGGCGGGGACTCTGGAGACCCAGTACTTC; CDR3 protein: CASSGAGTLETQYF
clone size: -; D gene: -; V gene: TRBV4-2; J gene: TRBJ1-6; CDR3 DNA: TGTGCCAGCAGCCAAGATATCCGGTCCGAATATAATTCACCCCTCCACTTT; CDR3 protein: CASSQDIRSEYNSPLHF
clone size: -; D gene: -; V gene: TRBV2; J gene: TRBJ2-1; CDR3 DNA: TGTGCCAGCAGTGAAGGGGAGTACAATGAGCAGTTCTTC; CDR3 protein: CASSEGEYNEQFF
clone size: -; D gene: -; V gene: TRBV7-2; J gene: TRBJ1-4; CDR3 DNA: TGTGCCAGCAGCTTAGCGCTGGGGCAAGGGCTGTTTTTT; CDR3 protein: CASSLALGQGLFF
clone size: -; D gene: -; V gene: TRBV5-5; J gene: TRBJ2-2; CDR3 DNA: TGTGCCAGCAGCTTGTACTCTACAGGGAGCACCGGGGAGCTGTTTTTT; CDR3 protein: CASSLYSTGSTGELFF
clone size: -; D gene: TRBD1; V gene: TRBV11-2; J gene: TRBJ1-2; CDR3 DNA: TGTGCCAGCAGCGCACCGGACAGGGTTGTGTATGGCTACACCTTC; CDR3 protein: CASSAPDRVVYGYTF
clone size: -; D gene: -; V gene: TRBV11-2; J gene: TRBJ2-7; CDR3 DNA: TGTGCCAGCAGCTTAGGAGGGAGCTTCGCCTACGAGCAGTACTTC; CDR3 protein: CASSLGGSFAYEQYF
clone size: -; D gene: -; V gene: TRBV29-1; J gene: TRBJ2-1; CDR3 DNA: TGCAGCGTTGAGCAGGAATTGGATGAGCAGTTCTTC; CDR3 protein: CSVEQELDEQFF
clone size: -; D gene: TRBD1; V gene: TRBV5-6; J gene: TRBJ1-1; CDR3 DNA: TGTGCCAGCCCAGGGGGAACAGAGGCGAACACTGAAGCTTTCTTT; CDR3 protein: CASPGGTEANTEAFF
clone size: -; D gene: -; V gene: TRBV6-1; J gene: TRBJ1-5; CDR3 DNA: TGTGCCAGCAGGGACTTCTATAGCAATCAGCCCCAGCATTTT; CDR3 protein: CASRDFYSNQPQHF
clone size: -; D gene: -; V gene: TRBV4-3; J gene: TRBJ2-7; CDR3 DNA: TGCGCCAGCAGCCCGCTGTACGGAGGCTCCTACGAGCAGTACTTC; CDR3 protein: CASSPLYGGSYEQYF